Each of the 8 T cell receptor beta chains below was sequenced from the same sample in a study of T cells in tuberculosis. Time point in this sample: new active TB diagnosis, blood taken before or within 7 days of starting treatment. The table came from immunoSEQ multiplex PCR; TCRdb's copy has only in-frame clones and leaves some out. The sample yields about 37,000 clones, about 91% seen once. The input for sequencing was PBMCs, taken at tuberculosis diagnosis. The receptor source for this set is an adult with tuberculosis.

CDR3 region: CASSEGSWSEAFF. The CDR3 DNA reads as TGCGCCAGCAGTGAGGGCTCCTGGTCTGAAGCTTTCTTT. The chain combines TRBV10-1 with TRBJ1-1; D remains ambiguous. CDR3 size: 13 residues. The germline V gene has CDR1 WNHNN and CDR2 SYGVQD (reference sequence). V was trimmed by 2 bases and J by 6 bases, leaving 10 bases between them.

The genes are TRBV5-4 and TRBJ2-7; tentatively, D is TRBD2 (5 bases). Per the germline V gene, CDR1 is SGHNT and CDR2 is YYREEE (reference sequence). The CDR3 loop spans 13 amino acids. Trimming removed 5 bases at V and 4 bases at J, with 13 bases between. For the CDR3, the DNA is TGTGCCAGCAGACAAACCACGGGGTACGAGCAGTACGTC. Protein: CASRQTTGYEQYV.

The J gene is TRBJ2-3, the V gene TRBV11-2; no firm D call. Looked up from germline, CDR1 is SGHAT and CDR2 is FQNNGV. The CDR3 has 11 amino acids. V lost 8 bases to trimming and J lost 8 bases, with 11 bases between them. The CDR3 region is CASPFGGTQYF. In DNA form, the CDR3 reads TGTGCCAGCCCCTTCGGCGGTACGCAGTATTTT.

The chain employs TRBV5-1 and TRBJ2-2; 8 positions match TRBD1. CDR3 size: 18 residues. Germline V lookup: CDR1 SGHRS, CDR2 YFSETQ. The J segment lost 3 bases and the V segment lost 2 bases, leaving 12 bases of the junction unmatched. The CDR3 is CASSFGQGRIGDTGELFF. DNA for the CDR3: TGCGCCAGCAGCTTCGGACAGGGACGGATCGGGGACACCGGGGAGCTGTTTTTT.

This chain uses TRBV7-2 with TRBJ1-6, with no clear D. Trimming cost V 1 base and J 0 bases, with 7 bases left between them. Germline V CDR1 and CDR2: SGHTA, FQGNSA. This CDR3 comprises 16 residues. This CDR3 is CASSLVFSSYNSPLHF. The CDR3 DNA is TGTGCCAGCAGCTTAGTCTTCAGCTCCTATAATTCACCCCTCCACTTT.

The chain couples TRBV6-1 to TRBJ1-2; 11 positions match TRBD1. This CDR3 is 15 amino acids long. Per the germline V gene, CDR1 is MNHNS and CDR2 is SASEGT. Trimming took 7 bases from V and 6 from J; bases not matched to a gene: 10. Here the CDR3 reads CASTWTGGARDGYTF. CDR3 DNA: TGTGCCAGCACATGGACAGGGGGCGCGAGGGATGGCTACACCTTC.

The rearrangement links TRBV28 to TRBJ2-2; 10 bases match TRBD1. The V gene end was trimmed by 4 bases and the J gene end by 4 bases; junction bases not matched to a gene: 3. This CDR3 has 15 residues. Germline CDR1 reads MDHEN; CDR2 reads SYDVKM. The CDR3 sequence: CASSSDRGLTGELFF. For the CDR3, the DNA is TGTGCCAGCAGTTCAGACAGGGGGCTCACCGGGGAGCTGTTTTTT.

The CDR3 sequence: CASSAGQVFGNTIYF. For the CDR3, the DNA is TGTGCCAGCAGTGCTGGTCAGGTGTTTGGAAACACCATATATTTT. The chain joins TRBV6-1 to TRBJ1-3; D is undetermined. The V end lost 4 bases, the J end lost 3 bases, and 13 bases lay between the germline ends. Germline assignment: CDR1 MNHNS and CDR2 SASEGT. The CDR3 has 15 residues.